Sequencing of this TCR beta chain was carried out in a study of cytomegalovirus exposure and HLA in healthy donors. Across the study: Of all 400 or so donors who were genotyped, roughly 81% belonged to the Caucasian-associated ancestry cluster. General study findings and limits: Presence/absence analyses rested on an assumption that sequencing depth was roughly uniform across donors. The study labeled fewer than 200 TCR beta chains cytomegalovirus-associated. Diagnosis of cytomegalovirus status made by the classifier reportedly showed high specificity and sensitivity.

This clone showed up just a few times. What it recognizes is unknown. CDR1 is SGHRS, CDR2 YFSETQ, per germline. V dropped 0 bases and J dropped 12; count of bases not matched to a gene: 18. The CDR3 is made up of 16 amino acids. Amplification used 60 Vbeta primers and 13 Jbeta primers. Libraries were prepared by immunoSEQ multiplex PCR; TCRdb keeps only in-frame clonotypes and omits some of them. The table records 90,000 to 120,000 clones, roughly 87% of them present only once. This TCR derives from a man in his thirties or forties in good health and CMV-seropositive. The V and J genes are TRBV5-1 and TRBJ2-7; 7 bases are a match to TRBD1. Sequences were obtained from PBMCs. The CDR3 protein is CASSLGLRGTALSVYF. The CDR3 DNA reads TGCGCCAGCAGCTTGGGTCTTAGGGGGACAGCCTTATCCGTGTACTTC.